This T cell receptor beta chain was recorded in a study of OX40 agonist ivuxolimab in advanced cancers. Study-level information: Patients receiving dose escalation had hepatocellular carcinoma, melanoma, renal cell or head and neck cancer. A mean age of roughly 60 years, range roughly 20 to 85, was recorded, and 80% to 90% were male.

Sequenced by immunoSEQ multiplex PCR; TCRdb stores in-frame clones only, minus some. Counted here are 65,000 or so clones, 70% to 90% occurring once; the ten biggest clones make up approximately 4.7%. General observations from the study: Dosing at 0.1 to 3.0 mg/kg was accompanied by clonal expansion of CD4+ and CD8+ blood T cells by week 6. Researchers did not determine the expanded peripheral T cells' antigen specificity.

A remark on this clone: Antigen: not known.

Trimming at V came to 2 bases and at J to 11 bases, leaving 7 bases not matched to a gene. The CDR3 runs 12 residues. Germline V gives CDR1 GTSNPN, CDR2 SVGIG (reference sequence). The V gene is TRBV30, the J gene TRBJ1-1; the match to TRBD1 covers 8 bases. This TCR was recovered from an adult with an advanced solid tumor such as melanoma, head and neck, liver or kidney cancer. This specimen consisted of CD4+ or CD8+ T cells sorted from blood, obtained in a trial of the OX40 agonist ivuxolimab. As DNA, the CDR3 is TGTGCCTGGAGTAAACAGGGGGTTGGGGCTTTCTTT. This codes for CAWSKQGVGAFF.